The source of this TCR beta chain is a study of blood T cell repertoires in COVID-19. This CDR3 comprises 12 residues. V was cut by 6 bases and J by 6 bases, with 9 bases left in between. In germline, CDR1 is SEHNR, CDR2 FQNEAQ (reference sequence). How the authors handled the data: Estimates of nucleated cell counts were drawn from the amplification of reference gene primers. Assay: immunoSEQ multiplex PCR; the TCRdb copy retains only in-frame clones and omits some. V, J and clone size derive from that table, while D and trimming were established from the DNA sequence. The data show about 100,000 clones, with about 90% seen just once and roughly 11% held by the top ten.

This sequence joins TRBV7-9 and TRBJ2-1; D call uncertain. The sequencing sample was made of peripheral blood. This receptor was identified in a woman aged 30 to 39 with acute or convalescent COVID-19. CDR3 DNA sequence: TGTGCCAGCAGTTTCACTATCAATGAGCAGTTCTTC. This sequence encodes CASSFTINEQFF. Together with reference TRBV7-9 and TRBJ2-1, the CDR3 gives the full variable domain: DTGVSQNPRHKITKRGQNVTFRCDPISEHNRLYWYRQTLGQGPEFLTYFQNEAQLEKSRLLSDRFSAERPKGSFSTLEIQRTEQGDSAMYLCASSFTINEQFFGPGTRLTVL.